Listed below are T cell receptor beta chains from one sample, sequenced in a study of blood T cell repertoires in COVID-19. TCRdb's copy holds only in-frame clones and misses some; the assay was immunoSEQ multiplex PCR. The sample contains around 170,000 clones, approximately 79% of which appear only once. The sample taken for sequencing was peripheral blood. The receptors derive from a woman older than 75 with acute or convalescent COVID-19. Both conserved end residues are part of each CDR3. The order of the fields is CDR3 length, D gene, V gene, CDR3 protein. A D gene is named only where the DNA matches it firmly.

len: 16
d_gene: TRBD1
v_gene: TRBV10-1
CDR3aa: CASSEGTGAPYNEQFF

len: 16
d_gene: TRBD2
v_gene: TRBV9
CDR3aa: CASSVGASGSAETQYF

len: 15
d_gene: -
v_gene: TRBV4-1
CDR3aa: CASSQVGLGQETQYF

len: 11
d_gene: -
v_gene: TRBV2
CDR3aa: CASSQQETQYF

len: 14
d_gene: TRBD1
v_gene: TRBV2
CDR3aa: CASSATQGAEKLFF

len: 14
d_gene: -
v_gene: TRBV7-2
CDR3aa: CASSFGQGTDTQYF

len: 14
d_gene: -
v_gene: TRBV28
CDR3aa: CASSPAGVYNEQFF

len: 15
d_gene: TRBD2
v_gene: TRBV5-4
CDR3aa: CASSQGLAGEYEQYF

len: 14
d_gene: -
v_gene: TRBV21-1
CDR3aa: CASSKVAADNEQFF

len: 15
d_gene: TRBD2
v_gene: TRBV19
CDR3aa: CATGGVAGGYNEQFF

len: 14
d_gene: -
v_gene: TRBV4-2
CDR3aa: CASSQQASEVEQFF

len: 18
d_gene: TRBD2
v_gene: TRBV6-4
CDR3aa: CASDSTSLADKNTGELFF

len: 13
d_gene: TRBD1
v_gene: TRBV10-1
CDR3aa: CASSNVPGGEQFF

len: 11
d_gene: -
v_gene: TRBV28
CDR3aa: CAIERNTEAFF

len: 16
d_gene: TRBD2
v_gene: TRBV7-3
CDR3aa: CASSLWASGSANEQFF

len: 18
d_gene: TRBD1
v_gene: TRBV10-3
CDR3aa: CAISESRNRGRMNTEAFF

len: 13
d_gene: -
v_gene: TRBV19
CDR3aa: CASKSQVYEKLFF

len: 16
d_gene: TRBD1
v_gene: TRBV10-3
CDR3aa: CAISESLPGQGAEAFF

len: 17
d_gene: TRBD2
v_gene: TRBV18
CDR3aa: CASSPRSRGAGANVLTF

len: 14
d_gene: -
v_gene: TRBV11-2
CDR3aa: CASSFDPRGETQYF

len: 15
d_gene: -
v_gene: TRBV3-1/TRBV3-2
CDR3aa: CASSPPVPAGETQYF

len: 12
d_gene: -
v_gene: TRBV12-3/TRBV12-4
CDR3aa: CASSSPPTEAFF

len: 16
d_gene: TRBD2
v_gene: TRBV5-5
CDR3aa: CASSLAVSGPSDTQYF

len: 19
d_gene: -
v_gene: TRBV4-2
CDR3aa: CASSQPGAAAAQGGLGLFF

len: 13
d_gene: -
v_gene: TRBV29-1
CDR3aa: CSARDFFPYEQYF

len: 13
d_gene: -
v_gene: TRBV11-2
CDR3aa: CASSLGGGNEQFF

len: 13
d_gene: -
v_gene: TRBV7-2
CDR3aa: CASSSGSGNTIYF

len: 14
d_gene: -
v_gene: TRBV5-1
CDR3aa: CASSSGEINTEAFF

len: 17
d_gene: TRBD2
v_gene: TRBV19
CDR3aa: CASSIGASGRAGVIQYF